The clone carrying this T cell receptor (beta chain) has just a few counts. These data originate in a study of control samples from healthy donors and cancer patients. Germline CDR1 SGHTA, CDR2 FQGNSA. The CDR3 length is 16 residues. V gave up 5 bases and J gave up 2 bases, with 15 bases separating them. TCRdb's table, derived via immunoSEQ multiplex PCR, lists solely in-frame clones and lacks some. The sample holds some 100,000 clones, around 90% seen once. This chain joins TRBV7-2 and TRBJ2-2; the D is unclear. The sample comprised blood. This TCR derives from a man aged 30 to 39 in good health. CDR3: CASSPRPYLNTGELFF. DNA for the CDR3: TGTGCCAGCAGCCCCCGTCCTTACCTTAACACCGGGGAGCTGTTTTTT.